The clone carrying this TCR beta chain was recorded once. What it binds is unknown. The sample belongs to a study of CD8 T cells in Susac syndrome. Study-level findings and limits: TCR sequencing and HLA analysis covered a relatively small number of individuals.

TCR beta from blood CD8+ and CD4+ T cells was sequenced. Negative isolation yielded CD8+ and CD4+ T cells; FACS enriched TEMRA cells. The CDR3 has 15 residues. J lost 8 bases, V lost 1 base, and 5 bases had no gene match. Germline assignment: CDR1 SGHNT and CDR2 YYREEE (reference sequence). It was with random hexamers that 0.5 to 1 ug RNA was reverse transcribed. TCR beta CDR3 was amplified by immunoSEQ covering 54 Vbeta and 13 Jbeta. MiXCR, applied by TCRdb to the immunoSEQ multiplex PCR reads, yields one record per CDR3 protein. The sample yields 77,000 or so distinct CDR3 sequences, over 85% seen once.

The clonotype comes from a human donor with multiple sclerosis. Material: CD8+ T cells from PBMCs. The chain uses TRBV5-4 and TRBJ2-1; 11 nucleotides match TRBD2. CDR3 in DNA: TGTGCCAGCAGCTTGCGCACTAGCGGGAGTGATGAGCAGTTCTTC. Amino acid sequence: CASSLRTSGSDEQFF.